These 17 T cell receptor beta chains came from one sample sequenced in a study of identical twins. TCRdb redid the calling of the 5' RACE reads with MiXCR, one entry per CDR3 protein. Here the sample spans hundreds of thousands of distinct CDR3 sequences, roughly 12% being singletons. These data are also associated with another study on yellow fever vaccine responses in identical twins.

Source material: CD8+ T cells sorted from blood. The receptor source for this set is a young woman in good health.

There are a few counts of this clonotype. V is TRBV5-8 and J is TRBJ2-1, with 9 bases matching TRBD1. This CDR3 contains 13 residues. Germline CDR1 and CDR2: SGHTS and YDEGEE. The junction had 5 bases not matched to a gene; V was cut back by 5 bases and J by 8 bases. The CDR3 coding sequence is TGTGCCAGCAGATACGGGACAGGGCATGAGCAGTTCTTC. Its translation: CASRYGTGHEQFF.

The chain combines TRBV20-1 with TRBJ2-7; D not resolved. The CDR3 extends over 14 amino acids. Trimming took 0 bases from V and 4 from J, leaving 13 bases between them. Germline V lookup: CDR1 DFQATT, CDR2 SNEGSKA (reference sequence). The CDR3 loop is CSARDGNEIYEQYF. CDR3 DNA sequence: TGCAGTGCTAGAGATGGTAATGAGATATACGAGCAGTACTTC.

Concerning this clonotype itself: The junction departs from the called germline gene at one end, perhaps through a read error. V gene TRBV12-3 or TRBV12-4 combines with J gene TRBJ2-2; weak D call: TRBD2 (6 bases). The CDR3 spans 14 residues. The CDR3 DNA follows: TGTGCCAGCAGTGTAGCGGAGGCCGCCGGGGAGCTGTTTTTT. Protein: CASSVAEAAGELFF.

This clonotype was detected a few times. The chain combines TRBV27 with TRBJ2-1, with 7 bases matching TRBD2. CDR1 MNHEY and CDR2 SMNVEV come from the germline V gene (reference sequence). The CDR3 runs to 15 residues. Trimming cost V 3 bases and J 4 bases; bases outside gene matches: 6. CDR3 DNA: TGTGCCAGCAGTTTCACGGCGGGAGTGTACAATGAGCAGTTCTTC. Translating it yields CASSFTAGVYNEQFF.

This clonotype was detected a few times. This rearrangement joins TRBV7-3 to TRBJ1-1; D not resolved. The CDR3 is made up of 14 amino acids. In germline, CDR1 is SGHTA, CDR2 FQGTGA. Trimming stripped 2 bases from V and 2 bases from J, with 9 bases between. The CDR3 coding sequence is TGTGCCAGCAGCTTAGAAGCGACCAACACTGAAGCTTTCTTT. It specifies CASSLEATNTEAFF.

J is TRBJ2-7 and V is TRBV7-7, with D possibly matching TRBD2 (6 bases). This CDR3 contains 14 residues. The germline V gene encodes CDR1 SSHAT and CDR2 FNYEAQ (reference sequence). Trimming shortened V by 5 bases and J by 2 bases, and 13 bases separated the two germline ends. The CDR3 spells CASSPEPGAYEQYF. In nucleotides, the CDR3 is TGTGCCAGCAGCCCCGAACCGGGGGCCTACGAGCAGTACTTC.

The table lists this clonotype with a few counts. The V and J genes are TRBV28 and TRBJ2-3; 8 bases align to TRBD2. The CDR3 runs to 15 residues. V trimming: 4 bases; J trimming: 8 bases; junction bases outside the gene matches: 11. The germline V gene has CDR1 MDHEN and CDR2 SYDVKM. The CDR3 coding sequence is TGTGCCAGCAGTTACCGGGGGGGCAGGGCGGGTACGCAGTATTTT. Its translation: CASSYRGGRAGTQYF. The entire variable domain, with the rest obtained from reference TRBV28 and TRBJ2-3, is as follows: DVKVTQSSRYLVKRTGEKVFLECVQDMDHENMFWYRQDPGLGLRLIYFSYDVKMKEKGDIPEGYSVSREKKERFSLILESASTNQTSMYLCASSYRGGRAGTQYFGPGTRLTVL.

This clonotype was counted only a few times. The genes are TRBV9 and TRBJ2-2, with no clear D. CDR3 size: 15 residues. Germline V gene lookup returns CDR1 SGDLS and CDR2 YYNGEE. The V and J ends lost 4 bases and 5 bases respectively, with 15 bases between them. The CDR3, as DNA: TGTGCCAGCAGCCCGAGGACCGACGGGACCGGGGAGCTGTTTTTT. It specifies CASSPRTDGTGELFF.

This clonotype was found many times. V gene TRBV29-1 combines with J gene TRBJ2-1; 11 positions agree with TRBD2. Germline assignment: CDR1 SQVTM and CDR2 ANQGSEA. The CDR3 has 18 amino acids. V was pared by 0 bases and J by 5 bases, with 12 bases of the junction left unmatched. The DNA for the CDR3 is TGCAGCGTTGAAGATGGGACACTAGCGGGAGTGGGGCACAATGAGCAGTTCTTC. Translating it yields CSVEDGTLAGVGHNEQFF.

The chain joins TRBV6-2 or TRBV6-3 to TRBJ2-2; 8 nucleotides align to TRBD2. CDR3 length: 16 residues. Germline CDR1 and CDR2: MNHEY and SVGEGT. The V segment lost 5 bases and the J segment 4 bases; nucleotides outside the gene matches: 9. The CDR3 reads CASSPDGGGTTGELFF. Written as DNA, the CDR3 is TGTGCCAGCAGTCCCGATGGCGGGGGGACCACCGGGGAGCTGTTTTTT.

The rearrangement joins TRBV5-6 to TRBJ2-7, with 10 bases identical to TRBD2. Germline CDR1 reads SGHDT; CDR2 reads YYEEEE. This CDR3 is 16 amino acids long. V gave up 1 base and J gave up 2 bases; unmatched junction bases: 6. Here the CDR3 DNA reads TGTGCCAGCAGCTTGCTTGGACTAGCGGCTACCTACGAGCAGTACGTC. Its translation: CASSLLGLAATYEQYV.

This clonotype was seen repeatedly, ten times or more. The V gene is TRBV10-3, the J gene TRBJ2-1; D might be TRBD2 (7 bases). This CDR3 contains 13 residues. V was shortened by 6 bases and J by 4 bases, with 10 bases between the two germline ends. Per the germline V gene, CDR1 is ENHRY and CDR2 is SYGVKD. The CDR3 bases are TGTGCCATCAGGGGGGGGCCTTACAATGAGCAGTTCTTC. Amino acids: CAIRGGPYNEQFF.

This clonotype has a handful of counts. The chain joins TRBV27 to TRBJ2-7; D could derive from TRBD1 or TRBD2 (5 bases each). Between the trimmed V and J ends, which lost 8 bases and 4 bases, there was a span of 15 bases. This CDR3 is 13 amino acids long. The germline gives CDR1 MNHEY, CDR2 SMNVEV (reference sequence). This chain's CDR3 is CASGPGPRYEQYF. The CDR3, as DNA: TGTGCCAGCGGCCCGGGGCCCCGATACGAGCAGTACTTC.

The chain employs TRBV6-5 and TRBJ1-1, with D unresolved. Germline V gene data show CDR1 as MNHEY and CDR2 as SVGAGI. V lost 0 bases and J lost 0, with 8 bases in between. The CDR3 is made up of 15 amino acids. The CDR3 bases are TGTGCCAGCAGTTACTCGGGGTTCATGAACACTGAAGCTTTCTTT. Its protein is CASSYSGFMNTEAFF.

This clonotype was observed at least ten times. This chain joins TRBV28 and TRBJ2-7, with 7 nucleotides matching TRBD1. The ends lost 5 bases at V and 3 bases at J; junction bases unmatched: 4. CDR3 size: 13 residues. Germline loops: CDR1 MDHEN, CDR2 SYDVKM. The CDR3 DNA is TGTGCCAGCAGTATCCGGGACAGCTACGAGCAGTACTTC. It specifies CASSIRDSYEQYF. Looking up the rest from reference TRBV28 and TRBJ2-7 gives the full variable domain: DVKVTQSSRYLVKRTGEKVFLECVQDMDHENMFWYRQDPGLGLRLIYFSYDVKMKEKGDIPEGYSVSREKKERFSLILESASTNQTSMYLCASSIRDSYEQYFGPGTRLTVT.

CDR3: CSVEGAGGHNEQFF. DNA of the CDR3: TGCAGCGTTGAAGGGGCAGGGGGGCACAATGAGCAGTTCTTC. The chain recombines TRBV29-1 with TRBJ2-1; D is perhaps TRBD1 (7 bases). There are 14 residues in the CDR3. From germline, CDR1 is SQVTM and CDR2 ANQGSEA. Trimming took off 1 base at V and 5 bases at J, with 12 bases between the two ends.

The chain combines TRBV6-5 with TRBJ1-1; TRBD1 matches at 7 bases. V lost 6 bases to trimming and J lost 8 bases; unmatched junction nucleotides: 6. From germline, CDR1 is MNHEY and CDR2 SVGAGI. This CDR3 region has 12 residues. CDR3 sequence reads: CASSAGQIEAFF. The DNA of the CDR3 is TGTGCCAGCAGCGCGGGACAGATAGAAGCTTTCTTT.